This TCR beta chain was obtained from a study of PD-L1 blockade in urothelial cancer. About the study: Each participant's history included 0 to 3 prior chemotherapy regimens.

V lost 3 bases to trimming and J lost 2 bases; unmatched junction nucleotides: 5. The CDR3 runs to 15 residues. The germline V gene encodes CDR1 LGHNA and CDR2 YNFKEQ. The time point was: pretreatment peripheral blood. The method was immunoSEQ multiplex PCR; TCRdb's version includes in-frame clones alone and lacks a portion of them. Among about 95,000 clones listed, 85% to 90% were seen once. The rearrangement uses TRBV4-2 and TRBJ2-3, with 7 bases that match TRBD2. Sequenced here: PBMCs, sampled around atezolizumab (anti-PD-L1) treatment. The origin of this receptor is a man in his fifties or sixties with urothelial cancer. CDR3 bases: TGTGCCAGCAGCCAGGGCAGCGGGGCCACAGATACGCAGTATTTT. Translating it yields CASSQGSGATDTQYF.